The next 9 T cell receptor beta chains were all read from a single sample in a study of T cells in Graves' hyperthyroidism and ophthalmopathy. Researchers took RNA transcripts and amplified the TCR beta CDR3 regions from them. HTBI primers were employed in a first-round RT-PCR of the TCR CDR3. In TCRdb, the multiplex PCR reads were re-called with MiXCR into one record per CDR3 protein. The sample consists of almost 500,000 distinct CDR3 sequences, roughly 23% of them appearing once. The sequencing sample was made of blood. The receptors here all came from a woman aged 70 to 79 with Graves' ophthalmopathy.

In its sample, this clonotype was seen many times. The chain uses TRBV6-2 or TRBV6-3 and TRBJ2-1; the D gene is possibly TRBD2 (6 bases). Per germline, CDR1 MNHEY and CDR2 SVGEGT. The V end lost 7 bases, the J end lost 7 bases, and 20 bases lay between the germline ends. CDR3 length: 15 residues. The CDR3 DNA reads as TGTGCCAGCACCACCCCTGTGGGGGGTGTAAATGAGCAGTTCTTC. It yields the protein CASTTPVGGVNEQFF.

This clonotype showed up just a few times. The rearrangement links TRBV5-1 to TRBJ2-1; unclear D gene. The CDR3 loop spans 15 amino acids. Germline V CDR1 and CDR2: SGHRS, YFSETQ. Deletions cut 4 bases from V and 0 bases from J, with 11 bases between. The CDR3 spells CASSGQGISYNEQFF. The CDR3 DNA reads TGCGCCAGCAGCGGGCAAGGGATCTCCTACAATGAGCAGTTCTTC.

This clonotype was counted only a few times. The chain uses TRBV6-1 and TRBJ2-3; 7 bases match TRBD1. Germline V gene lookup returns CDR1 MNHNS and CDR2 SASEGT. The CDR3 has 14 residues. Trimming removed 6 bases from V and 4 bases from J; junction bases left unmatched: 7. The CDR3 spells CASSRGQASDTQYF. CDR3 DNA sequence: TGTGCCAGCAGCCGTGGACAGGCCTCAGATACGCAGTATTTT.

This clonotype has ten or more counts. V is TRBV12-3 or TRBV12-4 and J is TRBJ2-7; 8 bases are shared with TRBD1. The CDR3 has 15 amino acids. The V segment lost 3 bases and the J segment 2 bases; nucleotides outside the gene matches: 6. The CDR3 loop is CASSLSGQVAYEQYF. The CDR3 DNA reads as TGTGCCAGCAGTTTGTCGGGACAGGTCGCCTACGAGCAGTACTTC.

The chain links TRBV6-2 or TRBV6-3 to TRBJ1-4; D gene unclear. Germline V CDR1 and CDR2: MNHEY, SVGEGT. V gave up 4 bases and J gave up 7 bases, with 13 bases separating them. This CDR3 spans 14 amino acids. The CDR3, as DNA: TGTGCCAGCAGTTCTAGGATATTAATTGAAAAACTGTTTTTT. It is translated as CASSSRILIEKLFF.

This clonotype has a count of ten or more. The J gene is TRBJ2-7, the V gene TRBV28, with D possibly TRBD1 on 6 matching bases. The germline gives CDR1 MDHEN, CDR2 SYDVKM. The CDR3 length is 11 residues. Trimming removed 5 bases at V and 4 bases at J, with 6 bases between. CDR3 in amino acids: CASSDRYEQYF. As DNA, the CDR3 is TGTGCCAGCAGTGACAGGTACGAGCAGTACTTC.

V usage is TRBV6-1 and J usage is TRBJ1-5; perhaps TRBD1 as D (5 bases). The CDR3 is made up of 18 amino acids. Germline-derived CDR1 and CDR2 are MNHNS and SASEGT. The V end was cut by 5 bases, the J end by 0 bases, with 20 bases between. The CDR3 reads CASSYETATSYSNQPQHF. As DNA, the CDR3 is TGTGCCAGCAGTTATGAGACAGCGACCTCCTATAGCAATCAGCCCCAGCATTTT.

Only a few counts were recorded for this clonotype. V usage is TRBV5-1 and J usage is TRBJ2-7, with 7 bases fitting TRBD2. The CDR3 spans 15 residues. CDR1 SGHRS and CDR2 YFSETQ come from the germline V gene. With 0 bases clipped from V and 4 bases from J, the junction kept 7 bases outside the gene matches. Written as DNA, the CDR3 is TGCGCCAGCAGCTTGGGCGGGAGTAGCGGGTACGAGCAGTACTTC. This codes for CASSLGGSSGYEQYF.

In DNA, the CDR3 is TGTGCCAGCAGTGGAGCGGGGTCCGGAAACACCATATATTTT. Residues: CASSGAGSGNTIYF. The chain joins TRBV6-1 to TRBJ1-3, with D hard to call. In germline, CDR1 is MNHNS, CDR2 SASEGT. With 4 bases removed from V and 4 bases from J, the gap between germline ends came to 11 bases. The CDR3 covers 14 residues.